The 20 T cell receptor beta chains below were found in one sample sequenced in a study of cytomegalovirus exposure and HLA in healthy donors (dated by TCRdb to the late 2010s). Receptor amplification or capture employed the immunoSEQ multiplex PCR assay. For the multiplex PCR, a mixture combining 60 forward primers for TCR Vbeta segments and 13 reverse primers for TCR Jbeta segments was used. The source is immuneACCESS, and TCRdb retained only in-frame sequences with V and J called. Part of the clones is not carried over; for the studies checked, unresolved V genes explain less than half of this, and the remainder is unexplained. This sample has about 150,000 clones in its table, and around 75% of those were observed once. Clones ranked in the top ten supply roughly 7.7% of the sample. Sequencing was carried out using PBMCs. Source of these receptors: a man between 25 and 39 years old in good health and CMV-seropositive.

The genes are TRBV5-4 and TRBJ2-7; weak D call: TRBD2 (7 bases). Looked up from germline, CDR1 is SGHNT and CDR2 is YYREEE (reference sequence). There are 18 residues in the CDR3. Trimming pared 0 bases from V and 4 bases from J, leaving 23 bases between. The CDR3 coding sequence is TGTGCCAGCAGCTTGGGGGGGGCTAGCGGCGGTCCCCAGTACGAGCAGTACTTC. The encoded protein is CASSLGGASGGPQYEQYF.

The chain is built from TRBV7-9 and TRBJ1-1; possible D gene TRBD1, 5 bases. The CDR3 contains 16 residues. CDR1 is SEHNR and CDR2 is FQNEAQ in the germline V gene (reference sequence). Trimming shortened V by 1 base and J by 6 bases, and 18 bases separated the two germline ends. The CDR3 region has the DNA TGTGCCAGCAGCTTAGATCGACAGCTTAAAAAACCTGAAGCTTTCTTT. Translated, it gives CASSLDRQLKKPEAFF.

The chain is built from TRBV10-3 and TRBJ1-2; TRBD1 agrees at 7 bases. Trimming at V came to 1 base and at J to 1 base, leaving 3 bases not matched to a gene. The CDR3 runs to 15 residues. CDR1 ENHRY and CDR2 SYGVKD come from the germline V gene. The CDR3 sequence: CAISEYGTDNYGYTF. CDR3 nucleotides: TGTGCCATCAGTGAGTATGGGACAGATAACTATGGCTACACCTTC.

J is TRBJ2-3 and V is TRBV14, with D hard to call. V was clipped by 1 base and J by 3 bases, with 5 bases between them. The CDR3 totals 13 residues. Per germline, CDR1 SGHDN and CDR2 FVKESK. This CDR3 is CASSQVLTDTQYF. The CDR3 region has the DNA TGTGCCAGCAGCCAAGTTTTAACAGATACGCAGTATTTT.

This chain uses TRBV9 with TRBJ2-3; weak D call: TRBD2 (6 bases). Trimming cost V 0 bases and J 0 bases, with 8 bases left between them. This CDR3 region has 15 residues. Germline-derived CDR1 and CDR2 are SGDLS and YYNGEE. The CDR3 DNA reads as TGTGCCAGCAGCGTAGTGGCGGGAAGCACAGATACGCAGTATTTT. Amino acids: CASSVVAGSTDTQYF.

This chain connects TRBV29-1 to TRBJ1-2; D might be TRBD1 (6 bases). CDR3 length equals 12 residues. Looked up from germline, CDR1 is SQVTM and CDR2 is ANQGSEA. Trimming took off 4 bases at V and 12 bases at J, with 18 bases between the two ends. The CDR3, as DNA: TGCAGCGTTGTGAGCACAACAGGGTCGGACACCTTC. Its protein is CSVVSTTGSDTF. The variable domain in full, completed from reference TRBV29-1 and TRBJ1-2, reads SAVISQKPSRDICQRGTSLTIQCQVDSQVTMMFWYRQQPGQSLTLIATANQGSEATYESGFVIDKFPISRPNLTFSTLTVSNMSPEDSSIYLCSVVSTTGSDTFGSGTRLTVV.

J is TRBJ2-1 and V is TRBV14; 15 nucleotides line up with TRBD2. Germline CDR1 and CDR2: SGHDN and FVKESK. The CDR3 runs 18 residues. V dropped 3 bases and J dropped 8; count of bases not matched to a gene: 11. CDR3 in DNA: TGTGCCAGCAGCCACCATAGGACTAGCGGGAGGGGCGGCGATGAGCAGTTCTTC. This sequence encodes CASSHHRTSGRGGDEQFF.

This clone was counted between two and nine times. The V gene is TRBV6-1, the J gene TRBJ2-1, with 7 bases fitting TRBD2. Per germline, CDR1 MNHNS and CDR2 SASEGT. The junction had 4 bases not matched to a gene; V was cut back by 8 bases and J by 0 bases. The CDR3 is 14 amino acids. The CDR3 DNA reads TGTGCCAGCGTGGGGGGGAGCTCCTACAATGAGCAGTTCTTC. As protein: CASVGGSSYNEQFF.

Of note for this clone: Distinct nucleotide sequences in the sample also encode this CDR3. The chain recombines TRBV5-1 with TRBJ1-2, with D hard to call. Per germline, CDR1 SGHRS and CDR2 YFSETQ. Trimming took off 4 bases at V and 4 bases at J, with 8 bases between the two ends. The CDR3 covers 12 residues. CDR3 sequence: CASSPSGYGYTF. CDR3 sequence (DNA): TGCGCCAGCAGCCCCTCGGGCTATGGCTACACCTTC.

This chain links TRBV27 with TRBJ2-7, with a tentative D call TRBD1 (5 bases). The CDR3 covers 14 residues. Germline V gene data show CDR1 as MNHEY and CDR2 as SMNVEV (reference sequence). Trimming removed 4 bases at V and 5 bases at J, with 15 bases between. The CDR3 loop is CASSWTTAGDEQYF. CDR3 nucleotide sequence: TGTGCCAGCAGTTGGACAACGGCTGGGGACGAGCAGTACTTC.

The genes are TRBV9 and TRBJ2-1; 16 positions agree with TRBD2. The J segment lost 4 bases and the V segment lost 0 bases, leaving 4 bases of the junction unmatched. The germline V gene encodes CDR1 SGDLS and CDR2 YYNGEE. This CDR3 spans 18 amino acids. DNA of the CDR3: TGTGCCAGCAGCGTAGCGGGACTAGCGGGAGGGGCGTACAATGAGCAGTTCTTC. Amino acid sequence: CASSVAGLAGGAYNEQFF.

V gene TRBV19 combines with J gene TRBJ1-1, with TRBD1 as a possible D gene (6 bases). Germline-derived CDR1 and CDR2 are LNHDA and SQIVND (reference sequence). The V end lost 7 bases, the J end lost 1 base, and 13 bases lay between the germline ends. The CDR3 extends over 14 amino acids. CDR3 residues: CASTVGAPNTEAFF. The CDR3 bases are TGTGCCAGTACCGTGGGGGCCCCGAACACTGAAGCTTTCTTT.

This clone was counted only a few times. V gene TRBV9 combines with J gene TRBJ2-5; possibly TRBD2 for D (5 bases). Germline V gene sequence: CDR1 SGDLS, CDR2 YYNGEE. Trimming removed 6 bases at V and 1 base at J, with 19 bases between. The CDR3 consists of 16 residues. In nucleotides, the CDR3 is TGTGCCAGCACCCGAACCTCGGGATCTAGCCAAGAGACCCAGTACTTC. As protein: CASTRTSGSSQETQYF.

Notes on this clone: Its ends do not fully match the called genes, so a read error is possible. The chain uses TRBV7-7 and TRBJ2-2; D might be TRBD2 (6 bases). This CDR3 has 15 amino acids. Germline-derived CDR1 and CDR2 are SSHAT and FNYEAQ (reference sequence). CDR3: CASSPAPGGTGELFF. CDR3 in DNA: TGTGCTAGCAGCCCCGCCCCAGGAGGGACCGGGGAGCTGTTTTTT.

The rearrangement uses TRBV5-6 and TRBJ1-2; possible D gene TRBD1, 5 bases. From germline, CDR1 is SGHDT and CDR2 YYEEEE. This CDR3 has 14 residues. V dropped 5 bases and J dropped 2 bases, with 13 bases sitting between them. Written as DNA, the CDR3 is TGTGCCAGCAGTCTAATGCGGGGGAACTATGGCTACACCTTC. It specifies CASSLMRGNYGYTF.

This sequence joins TRBV25-1 and TRBJ1-2; no definite D call. The germline V gene has CDR1 MGHDK and CDR2 SYGVNS. This CDR3 region has 16 residues. V lost 3 bases to trimming and J lost 7 bases, with 21 bases between them. CDR3 in DNA: TGTGCCAGCAGTGAGGGAGCAGGACTTCAGTCCTCTGGCTACACCTTC. It codes for CASSEGAGLQSSGYTF.

The sample holds one count of this clone. The DNA of the CDR3 is TGCGCCAGCAGCTTGGTGGGCGGAGGGTCCGTGGGCGAAACGCAGTATTTT. This gives the protein CASSLVGGGSVGETQYF. The rearrangement joins TRBV5-1 to TRBJ2-3; D perhaps matches TRBD2 (6 bases). The CDR3 spans 17 residues. V was trimmed by 0 bases and J by 9 bases, leaving 23 bases between them. The germline CDR1 and CDR2 sequences are SGHRS and YFSETQ. The full variable domain, its missing parts supplied by reference TRBV5-1 and TRBJ2-3, is KAGVTQTPRYLIKTRGQQVTLSCSPISGHRSVSWYQQTPGQGLQFLFEYFSETQRNKGNFPGRFSGRQFSNSRSEMNVSTLELGDSALYLCASSLVGGGSVGETQYFGPGTRLTVL.

The chain combines TRBV30 with TRBJ1-5; D not certain. V was trimmed by 2 bases and J by 0 bases, leaving 5 bases between them. Germline V gene lookup returns CDR1 GTSNPN and CDR2 SVGIG (reference sequence). The CDR3 totals 13 residues. CDR3 sequence: CAWSRGSNQPQHF. The CDR3 bases are TGTGCCTGGAGTCGGGGTAGCAATCAGCCCCAGCATTTT.

The chain employs TRBV7-2 and TRBJ1-5; D might be TRBD1 (5 bases). The CDR3 is 18 amino acids. Germline CDR1 reads SGHTA; CDR2 reads FQGNSA. V lost 1 base and J 0 bases, leaving 16 bases between the germline ends. In DNA, the CDR3 is TGTGCCAGCAGCTTAGTGGGCAGGGCTGCCTATAGCAATCAGCCCCAGCATTTT. Its translation: CASSLVGRAAYSNQPQHF.

The chain recombines TRBV30 with TRBJ2-1; 8 nucleotides agree with TRBD2. J lost 7 bases, V lost 5 bases, and 7 bases had no gene match. This CDR3 spans 13 amino acids. The V gene's germline CDR1 is GTSNPN and CDR2 SVGIG (reference sequence). The CDR3 DNA reads as TGTGCCTGGGAGCGGGAGCAACGAAATGAGCAGTTCTTC. Translating gives CAWEREQRNEQFF. Full variable domain (rest looked up from reference TRBV30 and TRBJ2-1): SQTIHQWPATLVQPVGSPLSLECTVEGTSNPNLYWYRQAAGRGLQLLFYSVGIGQISSEVPQNLSASRPQDRQFILSSKKLLLSDSGFYLCAWEREQRNEQFFGPGTRLTVL.